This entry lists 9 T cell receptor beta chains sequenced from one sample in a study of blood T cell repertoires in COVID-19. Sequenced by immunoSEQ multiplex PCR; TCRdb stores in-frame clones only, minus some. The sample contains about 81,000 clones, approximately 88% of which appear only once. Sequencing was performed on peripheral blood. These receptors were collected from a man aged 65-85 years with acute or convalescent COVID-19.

The CDR3 DNA reads as TGTGCCAGTAACCCCGGAGACTCCAATTCACCCCTCCACTTT. This codes for CASNPGDSNSPLHF. The genes are TRBV6-5 and TRBJ1-6; D is uncertain. V shed 9 bases and J shed 7 bases, with 16 bases lying between them. CDR1 is MNHEY, CDR2 SVGAGI, per germline. The CDR3 is made up of 14 amino acids.

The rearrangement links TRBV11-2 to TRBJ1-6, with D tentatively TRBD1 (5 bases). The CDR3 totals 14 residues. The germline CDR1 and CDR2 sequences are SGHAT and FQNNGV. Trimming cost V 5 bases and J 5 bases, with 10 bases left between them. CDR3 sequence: CASSQQVNNSPLHF. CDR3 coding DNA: TGTGCCAGCAGCCAACAGGTTAATAATTCACCCCTCCACTTT.

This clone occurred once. The CDR3 protein is CASSLPRRESYNEQFF. CDR3 in DNA: TGCGCCAGCAGCTTGCCCCGGAGGGAGTCCTACAATGAGCAGTTCTTC. The rearrangement uses TRBV5-1 and TRBJ2-1, with a tentative D call TRBD2 (6 bases). Germline CDR1 SGHRS, CDR2 YFSETQ. Trimming took 1 base from V and 1 from J, leaving 12 bases between them. CDR3 size: 16 residues.

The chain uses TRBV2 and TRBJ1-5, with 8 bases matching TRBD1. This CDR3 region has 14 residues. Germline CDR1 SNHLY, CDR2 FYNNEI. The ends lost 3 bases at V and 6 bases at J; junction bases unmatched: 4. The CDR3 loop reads CASSDRGLGQPQHF. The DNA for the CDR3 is TGTGCCAGCAGTGACAGGGGGCTTGGTCAGCCCCAGCATTTT.

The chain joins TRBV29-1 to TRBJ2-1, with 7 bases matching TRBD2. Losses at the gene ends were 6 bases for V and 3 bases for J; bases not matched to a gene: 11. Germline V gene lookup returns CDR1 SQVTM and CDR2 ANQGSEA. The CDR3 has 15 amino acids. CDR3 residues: CSVEASGKNYNEQFF. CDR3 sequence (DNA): TGCAGCGTCGAGGCTAGCGGAAAAAACTACAATGAGCAGTTCTTC.

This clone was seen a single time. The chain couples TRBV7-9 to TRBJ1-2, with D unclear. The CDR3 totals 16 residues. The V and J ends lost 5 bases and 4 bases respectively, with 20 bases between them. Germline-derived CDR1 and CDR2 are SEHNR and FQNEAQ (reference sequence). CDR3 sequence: CASSIEAPIPSYGYTF. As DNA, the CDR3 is TGTGCCAGCAGCATTGAAGCCCCCATACCTTCCTATGGCTACACCTTC.

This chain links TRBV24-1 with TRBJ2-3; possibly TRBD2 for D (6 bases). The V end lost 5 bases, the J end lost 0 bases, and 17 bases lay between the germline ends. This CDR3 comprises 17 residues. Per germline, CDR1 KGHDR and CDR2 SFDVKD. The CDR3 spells CATSAGGLVSSTDTQYF. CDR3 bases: TGTGCCACCAGTGCTGGAGGGTTGGTCTCTAGCACAGATACGCAGTATTTT.

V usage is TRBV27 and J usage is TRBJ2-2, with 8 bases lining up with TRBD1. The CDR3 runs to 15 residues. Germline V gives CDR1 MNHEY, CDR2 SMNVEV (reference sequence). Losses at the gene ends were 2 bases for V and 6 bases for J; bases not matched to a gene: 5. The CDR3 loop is CASSLQGALPGELFF. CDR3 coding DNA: TGTGCCAGCAGTTTACAGGGGGCGCTCCCCGGGGAGCTGTTTTTT.

The CDR3 nucleotides are TGTGCCACCAGCAGACAAAGCAATCAGCCCCAGCATTTT. It is translated as CATSRQSNQPQHF. This rearrangement joins TRBV15 to TRBJ1-5, with D unresolved. This CDR3 region has 13 residues. Looked up from germline, CDR1 is LNHNV and CDR2 is YYDKDF (reference sequence). The V and J ends lost 2 bases and 1 base respectively, with 3 bases between them. The variable domain in full, completed from reference TRBV15 and TRBJ1-5, reads DAMVIQNPRYQVTQFGKPVTLSCSQTLNHNVMYWYQQKSSQAPKLLFHYYDKDFNNEADTPDNFQSRRPNTSFCFLDIRSPGLGDTAMYLCATSRQSNQPQHFGDGTRLSIL.